This T cell receptor (beta chain) stems from a study of CD8+ T cells in alopecia areata. On the study more broadly: A regimen of oral tofacitinib, 5 to 10 mg twice daily, was given to treated patients. The drug, tofacitinib, lasted 6 to 18 months, followed by 6 months off drug. Regarding the study as a whole: The study also sequences resident alphabeta T cells of normal skin in scalp samples.

Germline CDR1 reads SEHNR; CDR2 reads FQNEAQ (reference sequence). The V and J ends lost 4 bases and 0 bases, in that order; junction bases with no gene match: 5. The CDR3 is 17 residues long. For this clone: Its antigen remains unknown.

Sequencing used cDNA as its template, made by extracting RNA and reverse transcribing it. Assay: immunoSEQ multiplex PCR; the TCRdb copy retains only in-frame clones and omits some. The data hold around 200,000 clones, with 50% to 70% observed a single time. T lymphocytes (CD4+ and CD8+) were sorted from PBMCs. This chain uses TRBV7-9 with TRBJ1-5; 11 nucleotides line up with TRBD1. The input for sequencing was CD4+ T cells sorted from blood, taken at week 0. The TCR was taken from a human donor with alopecia areata. CDR3 amino acids: CASSSGTGGLSNQPQHF. The CDR3 bases are TGTGCCAGCAGCTCAGGGACAGGGGGGCTTAGCAATCAGCCCCAGCATTTT.